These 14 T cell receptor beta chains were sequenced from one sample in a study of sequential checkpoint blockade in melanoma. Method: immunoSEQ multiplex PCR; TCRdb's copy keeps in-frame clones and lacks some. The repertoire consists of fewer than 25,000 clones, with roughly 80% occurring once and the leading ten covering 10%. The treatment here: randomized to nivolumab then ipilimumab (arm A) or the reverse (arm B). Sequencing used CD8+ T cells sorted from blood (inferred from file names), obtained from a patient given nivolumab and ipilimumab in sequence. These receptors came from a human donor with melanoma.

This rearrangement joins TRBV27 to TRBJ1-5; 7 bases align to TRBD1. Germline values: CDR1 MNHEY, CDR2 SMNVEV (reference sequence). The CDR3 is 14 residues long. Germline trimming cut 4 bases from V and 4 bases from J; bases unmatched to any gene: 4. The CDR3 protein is CASSYRTGNQPQHF. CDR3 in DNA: TGTGCCAGCAGTTACCGGACAGGTAATCAGCCCCAGCATTTT.

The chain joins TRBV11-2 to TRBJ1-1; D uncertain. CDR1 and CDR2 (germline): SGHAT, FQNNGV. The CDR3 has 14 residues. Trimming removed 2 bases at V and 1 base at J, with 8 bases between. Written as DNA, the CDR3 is TGTGCCAGCAGCTTACATGCAGGGAACACTGAAGCTTTCTTT. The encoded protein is CASSLHAGNTEAFF.

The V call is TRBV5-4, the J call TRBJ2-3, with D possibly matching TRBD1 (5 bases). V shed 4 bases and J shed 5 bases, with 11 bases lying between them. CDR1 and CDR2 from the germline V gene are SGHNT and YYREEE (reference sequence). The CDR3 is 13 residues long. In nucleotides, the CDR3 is TGTGCCAGCAGCCCTAGGGGCCGAGATACGCAGTATTTT. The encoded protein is CASSPRGRDTQYF.

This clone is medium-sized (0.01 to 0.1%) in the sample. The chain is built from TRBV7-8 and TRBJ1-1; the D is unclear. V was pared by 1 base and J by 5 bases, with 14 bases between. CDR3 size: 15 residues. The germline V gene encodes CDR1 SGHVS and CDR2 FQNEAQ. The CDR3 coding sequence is TGTGCCAGCAGCTTAGACCCGGGGTTGGAAACTGAAGCTTTCTTT. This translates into CASSLDPGLETEAFF.

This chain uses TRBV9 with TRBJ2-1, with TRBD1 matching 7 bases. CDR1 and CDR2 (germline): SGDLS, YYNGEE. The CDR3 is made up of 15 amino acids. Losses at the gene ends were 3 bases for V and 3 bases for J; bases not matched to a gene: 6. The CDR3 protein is CASSGPGTVYNEQFF. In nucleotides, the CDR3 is TGTGCCAGCAGCGGCCCCGGGACAGTCTACAATGAGCAGTTCTTC.

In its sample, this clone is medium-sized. The CDR3 region has the DNA TGTGCCAGCAGCTTAACCCAGGGGGAGAGAAACACCATATATTTT. Its protein is CASSLTQGERNTIYF. The genes are TRBV7-9 and TRBJ1-3; 7 positions agree with TRBD1. CDR3 length equals 15 residues. V was clipped by 2 bases and J by 5 bases; unmatched bases: 6. Germline CDR1 SEHNR, CDR2 FQNEAQ (reference sequence).

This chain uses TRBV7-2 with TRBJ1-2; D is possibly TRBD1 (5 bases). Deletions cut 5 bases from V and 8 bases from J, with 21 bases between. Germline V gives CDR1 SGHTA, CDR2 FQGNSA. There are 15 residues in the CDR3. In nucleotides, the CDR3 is TGTGCCAGCAGCCCGGCTCCCTGGGGACTAGGGGGCTACACCTTC. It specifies CASSPAPWGLGGYTF.

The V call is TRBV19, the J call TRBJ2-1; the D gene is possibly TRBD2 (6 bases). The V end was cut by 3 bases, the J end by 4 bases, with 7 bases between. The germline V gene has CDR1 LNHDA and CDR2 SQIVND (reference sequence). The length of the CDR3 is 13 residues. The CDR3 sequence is CASSIGGYNEQFF. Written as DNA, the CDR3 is TGTGCCAGTAGTATCGGGGGTTACAATGAGCAGTTCTTC.

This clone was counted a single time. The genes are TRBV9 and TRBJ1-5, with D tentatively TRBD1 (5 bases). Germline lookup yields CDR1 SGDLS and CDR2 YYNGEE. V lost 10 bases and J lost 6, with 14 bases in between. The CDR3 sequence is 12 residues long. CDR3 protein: CAATVTSQPQHF. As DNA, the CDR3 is TGTGCCGCGACAGTTACTTCTCAGCCCCAGCATTTT.

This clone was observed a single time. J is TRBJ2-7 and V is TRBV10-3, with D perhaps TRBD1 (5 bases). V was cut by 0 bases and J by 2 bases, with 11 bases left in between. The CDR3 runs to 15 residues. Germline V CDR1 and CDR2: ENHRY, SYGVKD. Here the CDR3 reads CAISESLGVPYEQYF. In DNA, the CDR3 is TGTGCCATCAGTGAGTCGTTAGGGGTGCCCTACGAGCAGTACTTC.

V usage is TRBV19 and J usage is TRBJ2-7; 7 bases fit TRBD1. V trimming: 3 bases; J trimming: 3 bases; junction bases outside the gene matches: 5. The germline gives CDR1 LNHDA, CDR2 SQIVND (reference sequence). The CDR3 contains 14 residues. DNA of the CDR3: TGTGCCAGTAGTATCATCGCAGGGGGCTACGAGCAGTACTTC. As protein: CASSIIAGGYEQYF.

The CDR3 bases are TGTGCCAGTAGCGGAGGGTATGGCTACACCTTC. The encoded protein is CASSGGYGYTF. The chain is built from TRBV19 and TRBJ1-2, with D hard to call. Trimming removed 6 bases from V and 5 bases from J, with 7 bases in between. The CDR3 spans 11 residues. Germline V gene sequence: CDR1 LNHDA, CDR2 SQIVND (reference sequence).

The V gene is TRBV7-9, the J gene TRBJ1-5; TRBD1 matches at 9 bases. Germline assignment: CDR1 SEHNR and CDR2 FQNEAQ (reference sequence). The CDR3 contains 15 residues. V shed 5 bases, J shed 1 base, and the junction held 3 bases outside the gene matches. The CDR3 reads CASSPGTGSNQPQHF. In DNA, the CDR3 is TGTGCCAGCAGCCCGGGGACAGGGAGCAATCAGCCCCAGCATTTT.

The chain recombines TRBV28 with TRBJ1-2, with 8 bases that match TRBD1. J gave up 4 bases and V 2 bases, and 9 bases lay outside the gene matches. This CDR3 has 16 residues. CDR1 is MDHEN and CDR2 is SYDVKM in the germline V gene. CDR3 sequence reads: CASSLEPGQALYGYTF. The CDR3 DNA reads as TGTGCCAGCAGTTTAGAACCGGGACAGGCACTCTATGGCTACACCTTC.